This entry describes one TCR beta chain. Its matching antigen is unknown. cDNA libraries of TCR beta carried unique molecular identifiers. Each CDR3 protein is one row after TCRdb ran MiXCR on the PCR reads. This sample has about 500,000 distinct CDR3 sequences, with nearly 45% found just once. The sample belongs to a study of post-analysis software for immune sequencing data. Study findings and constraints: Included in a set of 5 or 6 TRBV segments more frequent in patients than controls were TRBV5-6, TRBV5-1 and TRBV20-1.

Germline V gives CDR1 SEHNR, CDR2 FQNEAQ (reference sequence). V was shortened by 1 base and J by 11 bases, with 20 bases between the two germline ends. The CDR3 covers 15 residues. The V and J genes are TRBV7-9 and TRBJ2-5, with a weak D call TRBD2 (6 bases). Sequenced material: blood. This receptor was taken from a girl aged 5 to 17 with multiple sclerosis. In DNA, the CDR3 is TGTGCCAGCAGCTTAGGGGGTCATCTGGACTATGAGCAGTACTTC. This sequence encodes CASSLGGHLDYEQYF.